This is a list of T cell receptor beta chains from one sample in a study of T cells in Graves' hyperthyroidism and ophthalmopathy. Each CDR3 protein is one row after TCRdb ran MiXCR on the multiplex PCR reads. The table shows roughly 300,000 distinct CDR3 sequences, with approximately 15% occurring only once. The specimen was blood. Receptor source: a young woman with Graves' hyperthyroidism. CDR3s include the opening cysteine and the closing phenylalanine or tryptophan. D genes are given only for firm matches. Only some rows state a clone size, as once, few, many or a class for expanded clones.

j_call,d_call,clone_size,v_call,cdr3_nt,cdr3_aa
TRBJ1-5,TRBD1,-,TRBV18,TGTGCCAGCTCACCATGGACAGGGTTACCCGGGAATCAGCCCCAGCATTTT,CASSPWTGLPGNQPQHF
TRBJ2-1,-,many,TRBV28,TGTGCCACCTACAGGGCGTGGCCCTACGGTGAGCAGTTCTTC,CATYRAWPYGEQFF
TRBJ1-2,-,-,TRBV10-1,TGTGCCAGCAGGTTAAACTATGGCTACACCTTC,CASRLNYGYTF
TRBJ2-3,TRBD2,many,TRBV7-9,TGTGCCAGCAGCTCAGGACTAGCGGGAGCCTCAGATACGCAGTATTTT,CASSSGLAGASDTQYF
TRBJ2-2,-,-,TRBV10-3,TGTGCCATCAGTGAGTTCGGACTAACGAACACCGGGGAGCTGTTTTTT,CAISEFGLTNTGELFF
TRBJ2-1,TRBD2,many,TRBV9,TGTGCCAGCAGCGTAGGGGCTAGCGGGAGTCCCCTCTCCTACAATGAGCAGTTCTTC,CASSVGASGSPLSYNEQFF
TRBJ2-3,-,many,TRBV11-2,TGTGCCAGCAGCCTTGGACTGCTCCCCTCAGATACGCAGTATTTT,CASSLGLLPSDTQYF
TRBJ1-5,-,many,TRBV15,TGTGCCACCGCGCTAAACAGGAGAAGCAATCAGCCCCAGCATTTT,CATALNRRSNQPQHF
TRBJ2-7,-,-,TRBV10-3,TGTGCCATCAGTGAGCCAGGACTCAACGGATACGAGCAGTACTTC,CAISEPGLNGYEQYF
TRBJ2-7,TRBD1,many,TRBV7-2,TGTGCCAGCAGCTTCACAGGGGTATACGAGCAGTACTTC,CASSFTGVYEQYF
TRBJ2-7,TRBD2,-,TRBV18,TGTGCCAGCTCTTGGGCACTAGCGGGGTCCTACGAGCAGTACTTC,CASSWALAGSYEQYF
TRBJ2-7,TRBD2,-,TRBV19,TGTGCCAGTAGTATTAGTAGCGGGAGTTCTAGCGAGCAGTACTTC,CASSISSGSSSEQYF
TRBJ2-1,-,many,TRBV7-2,TGTGCCAGCAGCTCTCACTTGATTGAGCAGTTCTTC,CASSSHLIEQFF
TRBJ1-4,-,-,TRBV20-1,TGCAGTGCTAGTACCTTCCCACGCACGATTACTGCAACTAATGAAAAACTGTTTTTT,CSASTFPRTITATNEKLFF
TRBJ2-7,-,-,TRBV7-9,TGTGCCAGCAGCTTAAACGAGGGGCTTCGCGAGCAGTACTTC,CASSLNEGLREQYF
TRBJ1-2,-,many,TRBV11-2,TGTGCCAGCAGCAGGGAGACAGGCAGTAACTATGGCTACACCTTC,CASSRETGSNYGYTF
TRBJ2-2,TRBD2,few,TRBV27,TGTGCCAGCAGTTCGCCAGCGGGAGCCGCCCGTACCGGGGAGCTGTTTTTT,CASSSPAGAARTGELFF
TRBJ2-7,TRBD2,few,TRBV7-9,TGTGCCAGCAACCACGGGACTACTTCCTACGAGCAGTACTTC,CASNHGTTSYEQYF
TRBJ2-7,-,many,TRBV11-2,TGTGCCAGCAGCTTAGGGTTTGTCAGTCCAGTCGCCGAGCAGTACTTC,CASSLGFVSPVAEQYF
TRBJ2-5,TRBD1,many,TRBV12-3/TRBV12-4,TGTGCCAGCAACGCCGACAGGGGACAAGAGACCCAGTACTTC,CASNADRGQETQYF
TRBJ1-1,TRBD1,many,TRBV3-1,TGTGCCAGCAGCCAAGTCCCCAGGGGGGGCACTGAAGCTTTCTTT,CASSQVPRGGTEAFF
TRBJ2-7,-,many,TRBV10-3,TGTGCCATCGGGGAATCTTACGAGCAGTACTTC,CAIGESYEQYF
TRBJ2-3,-,many,TRBV28,TGTGCCAGCAGGAGTCAGGGGCGGGGTGGCACAGATACGCAGTATTTT,CASRSQGRGGTDTQYF
TRBJ2-5,TRBD1,-,TRBV24-1,TGTGCCACCAGTGACCGCAGGGGGACGCAGTACTTC,CATSDRRGTQYF
TRBJ1-1,-,few,TRBV3-1,TGTGCCAGCAGCCCGCTCAGGGACGGGCCGGAGGGAGCTTTCTTT,CASSPLRDGPEGAFF
TRBJ2-3,-,many,TRBV6-6,TGTGCCAGCAGTTACGGGGTGGGGGGCACAGATACGCAGTATTTT,CASSYGVGGTDTQYF
TRBJ2-5,TRBD1,-,TRBV24-1,TGTGCCACCAGTGACTTAGGACAGGGGCAAGAGACCCAGTACTTC,CATSDLGQGQETQYF
TRBJ1-6,-,many,TRBV7-8,TGTGCCAGCAGCTCTCGGGGGCCGTATAATTCACCCCTCCACTTT,CASSSRGPYNSPLHF
TRBJ1-6,-,many,TRBV7-2,TGTGCCAGCAGCTTATCCCAGGGCTCCTATAATTCACCCCTCCACTTT,CASSLSQGSYNSPLHF
TRBJ1-2,TRBD1,-,TRBV18,TGTGCCAGCTCCCCCCCGGGACAGCCTTATGGCTACACCTTC,CASSPPGQPYGYTF
TRBJ1-5,TRBD1,-,TRBV12-3/TRBV12-4,TGTGCCAGCAGTTTAGCGGACAGGGAGAATCAGCCCCAGCATTTT,CASSLADRENQPQHF
TRBJ2-3,TRBD2,many,TRBV20-1,TGCAGTGCTAGGGATATAGAAGCGGGAGGTAGAGGGGATACGCAGTATTTT,CSARDIEAGGRGDTQYF
TRBJ2-2,TRBD2,few,TRBV28,TGTGCCGGGAGGGATGCCGGGGAGCTGTTTTTT,CAGRDAGELFF
TRBJ1-5,-,many,TRBV20-1,TGCAGTGCTATAGTCGGGGGGCCAGGTCAGCCCCAGCATTTT,CSAIVGGPGQPQHF
TRBJ1-5,-,-,TRBV4-1,TGCGCCAGCAGCCAAGAGCGCGACCTCTCGGCCCAGCATTTT,CASSQERDLSAQHF